The 2 T cell receptor beta chains reported below all come from one sample, sequenced in a study of blood T cell repertoires in COVID-19. Assay used: immunoSEQ multiplex PCR; TCRdb lists only in-frame clones, some missing. The sample yields about 210,000 clones, 81% seen once. Sequenced sample: PBMCs or T cells enriched from blood (not recorded which). The origin of the receptors is a man aged 40-49 years who had recovered from COVID-19.

This clone was seen only a few times. The chain uses TRBV9 and TRBJ1-2, with TRBD1 matching 7 bases. The CDR3 totals 15 residues. The germline CDR1 and CDR2 sequences are SGDLS and YYNGEE. Trimming cost V 0 bases and J 4 bases; bases outside gene matches: 6. In nucleotides, the CDR3 is TGTGCCAGCAGCGTAGTCGGGCCAGGGGGCTATGGCTACACCTTC. It specifies CASSVVGPGGYGYTF. The full variable domain, rest sourced from reference TRBV9 and TRBJ1-2, is DSGVTQTPKHLITATGQRVTLRCSPRSGDLSVYWYQQSLDQGLQFLIQYYNGEERAKGNILERFSAQQFPDLHSELNLSSLELGDSALYFCASSVVGPGGYGYTFGSGTRLTVV.

This clone was seen only a few times. The chain recombines TRBV29-1 with TRBJ2-3; 9 nucleotides line up with TRBD2. V was pared by 4 bases and J by 10 bases, with 9 bases of the junction left unmatched. CDR3 size: 13 residues. The germline V gene encodes CDR1 SQVTM and CDR2 ANQGSEA. CDR3 in amino acids: CSVGFSGSGAQYF. DNA for the CDR3: TGCAGCGTTGGTTTTAGCGGGAGTGGGGCGCAGTATTTT.